The clone carrying this T cell receptor beta chain was counted at least ten times. The sample is drawn from a study of Graves' ophthalmopathy and Graves' hyperthyroidism. Trimming at V came to 0 bases and at J to 2 bases, leaving 2 bases not matched to a gene. Germline V gene lookup returns CDR1 MGHRA and CDR2 YSYEKL. This CDR3 contains 15 residues. The study amplified TCR beta CDR3 regions using RNA transcripts. An initial RT-PCR round employing HTBI primers preceded a second-round multiplex PCR. TCRdb re-analysed the multiplex PCR reads in MiXCR, keeping a single row per CDR3 protein. Counted here are around 520,000 distinct CDR3 sequences, about two fifths occurring once; the ten biggest clones make up less than 4.5%.

The sequence derives from an adult man with Graves' hyperthyroidism. The sample consisted of peripheral blood or thyroid tissue (not recorded which). The chain is built from TRBV4-1 and TRBJ2-5; 8 bases fit TRBD2. For the CDR3, the DNA is TGCGCCAGCAGCCAAGATAGCGGGGCACAAGAGACCCAGTACTTC. Residues: CASSQDSGAQETQYF.